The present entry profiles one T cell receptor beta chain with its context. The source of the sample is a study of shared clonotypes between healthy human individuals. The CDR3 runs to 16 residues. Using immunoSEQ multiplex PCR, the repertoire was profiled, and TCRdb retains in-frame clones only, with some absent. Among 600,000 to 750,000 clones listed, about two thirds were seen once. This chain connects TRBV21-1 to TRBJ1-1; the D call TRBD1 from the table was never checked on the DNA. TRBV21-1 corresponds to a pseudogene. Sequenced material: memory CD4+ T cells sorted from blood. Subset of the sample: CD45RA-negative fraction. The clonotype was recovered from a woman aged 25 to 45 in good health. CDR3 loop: CASSKRRGRGHTEAFF. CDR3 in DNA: TGTGCCAGCAGCAAAAGGCGTGGCAGGGGGCATACTGAAGCTTTCTTT.